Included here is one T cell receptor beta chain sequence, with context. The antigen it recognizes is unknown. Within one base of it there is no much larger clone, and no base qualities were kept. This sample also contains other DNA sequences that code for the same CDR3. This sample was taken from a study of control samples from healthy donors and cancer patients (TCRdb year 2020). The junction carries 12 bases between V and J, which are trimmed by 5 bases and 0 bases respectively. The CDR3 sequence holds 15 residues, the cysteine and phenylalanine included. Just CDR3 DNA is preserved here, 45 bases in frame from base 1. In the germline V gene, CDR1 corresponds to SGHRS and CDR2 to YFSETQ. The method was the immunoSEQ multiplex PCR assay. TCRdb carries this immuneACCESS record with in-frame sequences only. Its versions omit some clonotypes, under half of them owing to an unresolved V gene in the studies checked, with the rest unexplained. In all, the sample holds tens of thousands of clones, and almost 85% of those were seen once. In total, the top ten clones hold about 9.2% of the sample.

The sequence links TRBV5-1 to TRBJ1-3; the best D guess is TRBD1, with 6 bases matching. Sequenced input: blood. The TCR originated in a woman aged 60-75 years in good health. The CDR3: CASSPGQLSGNTIYF. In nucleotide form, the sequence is TGCGCCAGCAGTCCTGGACAGCTCTCTGGAAACACCATATATTTT.